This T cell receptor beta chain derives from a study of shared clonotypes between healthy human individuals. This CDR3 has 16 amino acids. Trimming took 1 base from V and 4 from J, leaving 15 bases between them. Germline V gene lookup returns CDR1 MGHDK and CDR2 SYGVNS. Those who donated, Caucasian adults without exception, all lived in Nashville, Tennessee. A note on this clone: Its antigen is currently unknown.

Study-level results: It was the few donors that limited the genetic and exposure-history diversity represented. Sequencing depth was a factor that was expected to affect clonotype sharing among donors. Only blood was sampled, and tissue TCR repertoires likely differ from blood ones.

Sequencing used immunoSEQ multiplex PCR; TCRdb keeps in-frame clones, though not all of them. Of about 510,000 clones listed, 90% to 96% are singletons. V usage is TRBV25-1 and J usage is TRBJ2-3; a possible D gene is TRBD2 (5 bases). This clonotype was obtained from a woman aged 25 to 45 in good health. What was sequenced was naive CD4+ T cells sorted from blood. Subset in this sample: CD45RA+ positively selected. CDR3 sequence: CASSEFGRGTADTQYF. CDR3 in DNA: TGTGCCAGCAGTGAATTCGGCCGGGGAACCGCAGATACGCAGTATTTT.